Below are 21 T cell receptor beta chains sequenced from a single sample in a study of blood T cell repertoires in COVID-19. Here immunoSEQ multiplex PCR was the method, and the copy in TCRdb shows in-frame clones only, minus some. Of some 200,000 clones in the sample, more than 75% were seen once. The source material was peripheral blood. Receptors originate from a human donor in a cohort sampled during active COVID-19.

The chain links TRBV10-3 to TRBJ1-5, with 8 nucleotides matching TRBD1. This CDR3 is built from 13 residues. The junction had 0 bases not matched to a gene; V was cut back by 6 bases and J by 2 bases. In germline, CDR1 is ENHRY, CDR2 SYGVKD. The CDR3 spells CAIRGQGNQPQHF. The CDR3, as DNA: TGTGCCATCAGGGGACAGGGCAATCAGCCCCAGCATTTT.

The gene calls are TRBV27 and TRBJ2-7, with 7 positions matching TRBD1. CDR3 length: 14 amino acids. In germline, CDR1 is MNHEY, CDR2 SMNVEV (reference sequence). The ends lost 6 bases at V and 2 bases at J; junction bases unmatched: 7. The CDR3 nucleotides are TGTGCCAGCAGCCTGGGACAGCTTGCCTACGAGCAGTACTTC. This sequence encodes CASSLGQLAYEQYF.

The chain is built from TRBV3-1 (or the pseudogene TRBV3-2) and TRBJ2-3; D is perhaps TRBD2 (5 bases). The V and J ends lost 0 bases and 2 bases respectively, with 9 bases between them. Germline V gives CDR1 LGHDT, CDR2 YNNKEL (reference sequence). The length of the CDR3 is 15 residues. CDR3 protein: CASSQDKRATDTQYF. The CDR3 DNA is TGTGCCAGCAGCCAAGATAAGAGGGCCACAGATACGCAGTATTTT.

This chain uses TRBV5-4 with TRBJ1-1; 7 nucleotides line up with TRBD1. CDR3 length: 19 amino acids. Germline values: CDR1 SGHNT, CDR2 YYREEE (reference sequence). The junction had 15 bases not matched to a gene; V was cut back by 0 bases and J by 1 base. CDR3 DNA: TGTGCCAGCAGCTTGGGATGGGGCCAGGCAGGGGGGAAGAACACTGAAGCTTTCTTT. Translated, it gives CASSLGWGQAGGKNTEAFF.

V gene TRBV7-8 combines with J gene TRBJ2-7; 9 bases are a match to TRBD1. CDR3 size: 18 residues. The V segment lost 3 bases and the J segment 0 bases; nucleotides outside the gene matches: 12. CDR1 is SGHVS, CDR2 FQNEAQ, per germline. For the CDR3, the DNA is TGTGCCAGCAGCTTTTTTCCTTTCCGGGACAGGGACTCCTACGAGCAGTACTTC. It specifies CASSFFPFRDRDSYEQYF.

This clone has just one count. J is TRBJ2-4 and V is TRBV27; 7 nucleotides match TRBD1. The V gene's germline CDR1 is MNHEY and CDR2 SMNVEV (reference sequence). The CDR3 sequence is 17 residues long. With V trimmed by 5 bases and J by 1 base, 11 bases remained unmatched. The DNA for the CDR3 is TGTGCCAGCAGTCCACCAACAGGGGTGCTGGCCAAAAACATTCAGTACTTC. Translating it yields CASSPPTGVLAKNIQYF.

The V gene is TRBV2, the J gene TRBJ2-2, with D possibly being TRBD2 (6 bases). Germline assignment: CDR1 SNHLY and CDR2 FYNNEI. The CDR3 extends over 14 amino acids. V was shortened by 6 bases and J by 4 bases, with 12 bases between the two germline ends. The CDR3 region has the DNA TGTGCCAGCAGGCCGGGACTCAGCACCGGGGAGCTGTTTTTT. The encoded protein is CASRPGLSTGELFF. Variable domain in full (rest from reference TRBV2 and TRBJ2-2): EPEVTQTPSHQVTQMGQEVILRCVPISNHLYFYWYRQILGQKVEFLVSFYNNEISEKSEIFDDQFSVERPDGSNFTLKIRSTKLEDSAMYFCASRPGLSTGELFFGEGSRLTVL.

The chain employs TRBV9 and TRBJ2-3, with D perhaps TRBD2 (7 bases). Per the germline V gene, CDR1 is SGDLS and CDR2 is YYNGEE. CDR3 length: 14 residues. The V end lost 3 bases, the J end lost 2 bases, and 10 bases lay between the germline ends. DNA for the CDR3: TGTGCCAGCAGCGAGGGGGGGATCACAGATACGCAGTATTTT. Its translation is CASSEGGITDTQYF.

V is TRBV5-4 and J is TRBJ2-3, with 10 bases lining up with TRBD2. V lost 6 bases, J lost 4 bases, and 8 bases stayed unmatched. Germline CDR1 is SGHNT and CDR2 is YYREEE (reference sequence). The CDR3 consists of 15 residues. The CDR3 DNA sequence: TGTGCCAGCAACAAAGCGGGAGGGGGCCCAGATACGCAGTATTTT. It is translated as CASNKAGGGPDTQYF. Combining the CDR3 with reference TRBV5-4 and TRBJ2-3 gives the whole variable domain ETGVTQSPTHLIKTRGQQVTLRCSSQSGHNTVSWYQQALGQGPQFIFQYYREEENGRGNFPPRFSGLQFPNYSSELNVNALELDDSALYLCASNKAGGGPDTQYFGPGTRLTVL.

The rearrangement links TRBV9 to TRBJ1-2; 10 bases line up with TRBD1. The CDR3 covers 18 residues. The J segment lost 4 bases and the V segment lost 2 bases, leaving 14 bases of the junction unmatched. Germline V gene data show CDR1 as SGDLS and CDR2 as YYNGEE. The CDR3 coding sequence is TGTGCCAGCAGCGTGTGGAAGACAGGGGGCAAAGAGGGCTATGGCTACACCTTC. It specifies CASSVWKTGGKEGYGYTF.

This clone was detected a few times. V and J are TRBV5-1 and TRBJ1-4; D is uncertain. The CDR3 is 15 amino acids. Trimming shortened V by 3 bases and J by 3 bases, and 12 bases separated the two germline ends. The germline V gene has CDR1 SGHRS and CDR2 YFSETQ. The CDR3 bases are TGCGCCAGCAGCTCCACGGGGTTGTCTAATGAAAAACTGTTTTTT. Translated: CASSSTGLSNEKLFF. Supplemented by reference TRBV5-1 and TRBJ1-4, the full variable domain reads KAGVTQTPRYLIKTRGQQVTLSCSPISGHRSVSWYQQTPGQGLQFLFEYFSETQRNKGNFPGRFSGRQFSNSRSEMNVSTLELGDSALYLCASSSTGLSNEKLFFGSGTQLSVL.

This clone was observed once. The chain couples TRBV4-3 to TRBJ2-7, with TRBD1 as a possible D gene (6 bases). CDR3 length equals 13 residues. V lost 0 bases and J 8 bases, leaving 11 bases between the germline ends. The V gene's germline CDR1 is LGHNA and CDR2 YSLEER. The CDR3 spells CASSQDRGGQQYF. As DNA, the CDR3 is TGCGCCAGCAGCCAAGATAGAGGGGGACAGCAGTACTTC.

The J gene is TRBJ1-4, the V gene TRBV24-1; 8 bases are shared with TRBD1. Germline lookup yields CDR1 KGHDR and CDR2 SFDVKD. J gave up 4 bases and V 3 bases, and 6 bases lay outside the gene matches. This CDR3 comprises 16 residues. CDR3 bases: TGTGCCACCAGTGATCGCCGACAGGGGAGTAATGAAAAACTGTTTTTT. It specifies CATSDRRQGSNEKLFF.

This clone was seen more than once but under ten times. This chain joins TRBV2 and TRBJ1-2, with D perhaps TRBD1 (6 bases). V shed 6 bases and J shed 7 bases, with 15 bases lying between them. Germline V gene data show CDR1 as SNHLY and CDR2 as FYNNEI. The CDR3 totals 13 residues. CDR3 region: CASRSRGWSGYTF. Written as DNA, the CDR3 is TGTGCCAGCAGGTCCAGGGGTTGGAGTGGCTACACCTTC.

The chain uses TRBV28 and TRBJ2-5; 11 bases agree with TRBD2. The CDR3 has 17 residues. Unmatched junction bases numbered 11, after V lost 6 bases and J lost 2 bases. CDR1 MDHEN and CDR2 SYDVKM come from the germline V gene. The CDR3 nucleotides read TGTGCCAGCAGGAGTCGTCTAGCGGGGGGCTGGCAAGAGACCCAGTACTTC. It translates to CASRSRLAGGWQETQYF.

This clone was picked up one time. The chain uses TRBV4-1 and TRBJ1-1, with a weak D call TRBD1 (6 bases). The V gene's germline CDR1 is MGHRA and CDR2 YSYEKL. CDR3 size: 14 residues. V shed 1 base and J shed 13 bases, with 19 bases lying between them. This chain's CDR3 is CASSQVAGGGDDFF. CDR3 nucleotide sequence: TGCGCCAGCAGCCAAGTTGCTGGGGGCGGCGATGATTTCTTT.

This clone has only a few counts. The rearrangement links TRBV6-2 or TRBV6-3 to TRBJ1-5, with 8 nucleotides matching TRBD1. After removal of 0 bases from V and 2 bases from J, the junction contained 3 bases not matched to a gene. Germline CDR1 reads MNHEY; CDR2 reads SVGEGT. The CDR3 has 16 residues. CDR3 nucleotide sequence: TGTGCCAGCAGTTACTCCCCGACAGGGGGCAATCAGCCCCAGCATTTT. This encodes CASSYSPTGGNQPQHF.

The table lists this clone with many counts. CDR3 amino acids: CASSETGGSGSPLHF. The DNA for the CDR3 is TGTGCCAGCAGTGAAACGGGGGGCTCGGGTTCACCCCTCCACTTT. This chain connects TRBV2 to TRBJ1-6; weak D call: TRBD1 (6 bases). Trimming took 2 bases from V and 9 from J, leaving 14 bases between them. Germline V lookup: CDR1 SNHLY, CDR2 FYNNEI. The CDR3 extends over 15 amino acids.

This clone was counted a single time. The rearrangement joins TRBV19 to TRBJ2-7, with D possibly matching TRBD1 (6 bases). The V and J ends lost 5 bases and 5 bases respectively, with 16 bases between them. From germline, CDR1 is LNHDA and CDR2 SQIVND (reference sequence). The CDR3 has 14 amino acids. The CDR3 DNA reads TGTGCCAGTAGTGACGCAGGGGAATGGGACGAGCAGTACTTC. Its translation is CASSDAGEWDEQYF.

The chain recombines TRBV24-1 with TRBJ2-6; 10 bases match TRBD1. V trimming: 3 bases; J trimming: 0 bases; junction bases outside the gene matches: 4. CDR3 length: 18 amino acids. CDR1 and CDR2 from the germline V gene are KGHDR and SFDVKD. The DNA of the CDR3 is TGTGCCACCAGTGATGGACAGGGGGTAGGCTCTGGGGCCAACGTCCTGACTTTC. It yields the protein CATSDGQGVGSGANVLTF.

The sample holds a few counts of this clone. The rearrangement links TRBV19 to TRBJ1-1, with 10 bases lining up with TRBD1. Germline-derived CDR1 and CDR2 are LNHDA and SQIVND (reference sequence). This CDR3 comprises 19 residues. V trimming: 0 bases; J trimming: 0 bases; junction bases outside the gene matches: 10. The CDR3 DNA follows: TGTGCCAGTAGTATAGATTGGCGGGACAGGGGAACATTGAACACTGAAGCTTTCTTT. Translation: CASSIDWRDRGTLNTEAFF.